This T cell receptor beta chain comes out of a study of T-cell memory formation after mild COVID-19. In germline, CDR1 is SEHNR, CDR2 FQNEAQ (reference sequence). With 5 bases removed from V and 7 bases from J, the gap between germline ends came to 21 bases. The CDR3 sequence is 16 residues long. This clonotype was counted a few times. The antigen is not known. TCRdb re-called the 5' RACE reads through MiXCR, storing one row per CDR3 protein. The sample holds 300,000 to 350,000 distinct CDR3 sequences, 14% seen once. Study-level results: Mainly CM and EM harbored the contracting CD4+ clones; mainly EMRA harbored the CD8+ ones.

The TCR was taken from a young man who had mild COVID-19 (a few samples of this study predate the infection). Cell type and time point are not known. Sequencing used PBMCs or a T cell subset sorted from them (not recorded which). The chain recombines TRBV7-9 with TRBJ2-1, with a possible D match to TRBD2 (7 bases). The CDR3 spells CASSPRQGGRGNEQFF. The CDR3 DNA follows: TGTGCCAGCAGCCCCCGGCAAGGGGGGAGGGGGAATGAGCAGTTCTTC.